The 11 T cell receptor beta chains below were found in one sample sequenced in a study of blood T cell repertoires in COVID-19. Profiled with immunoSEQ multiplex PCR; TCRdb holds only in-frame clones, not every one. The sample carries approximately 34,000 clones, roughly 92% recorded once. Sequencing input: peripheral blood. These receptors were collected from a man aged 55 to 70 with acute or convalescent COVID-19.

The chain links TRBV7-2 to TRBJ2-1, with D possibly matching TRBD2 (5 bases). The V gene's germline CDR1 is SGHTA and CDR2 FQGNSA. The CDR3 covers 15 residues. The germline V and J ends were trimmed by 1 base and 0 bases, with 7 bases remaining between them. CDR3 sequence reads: CASSLGAASYNEQFF. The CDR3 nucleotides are TGTGCCAGCAGCTTAGGAGCGGCCTCCTACAATGAGCAGTTCTTC.

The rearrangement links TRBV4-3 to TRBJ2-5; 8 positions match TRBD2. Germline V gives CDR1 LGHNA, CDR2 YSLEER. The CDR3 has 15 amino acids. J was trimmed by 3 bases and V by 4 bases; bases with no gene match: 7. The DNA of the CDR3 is TGCGCCAGCAGCCCCGGGACTAGGGGGGAAGAGACCCAGTACTTC. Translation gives CASSPGTRGEETQYF.

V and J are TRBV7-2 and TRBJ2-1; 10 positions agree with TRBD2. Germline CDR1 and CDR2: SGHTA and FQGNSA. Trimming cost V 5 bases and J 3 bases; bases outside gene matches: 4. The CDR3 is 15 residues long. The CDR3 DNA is TGTGCCAGCAGCCCAAGCGGGAGGGGCTACAATGAGCAGTTCTTC. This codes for CASSPSGRGYNEQFF.

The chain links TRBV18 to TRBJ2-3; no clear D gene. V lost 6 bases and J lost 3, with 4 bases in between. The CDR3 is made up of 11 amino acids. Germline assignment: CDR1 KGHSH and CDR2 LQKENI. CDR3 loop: CASSPTDTQYF. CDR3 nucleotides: TGTGCCAGCTCCCCTACAGATACGCAGTATTTT.

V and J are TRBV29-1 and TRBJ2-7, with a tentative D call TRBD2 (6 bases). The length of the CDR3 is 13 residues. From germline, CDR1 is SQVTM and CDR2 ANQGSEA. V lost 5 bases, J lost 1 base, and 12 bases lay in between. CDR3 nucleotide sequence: TGCAGCGTTCTCGACGGGGGATCCTACGAGCAGTACTTC. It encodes CSVLDGGSYEQYF.

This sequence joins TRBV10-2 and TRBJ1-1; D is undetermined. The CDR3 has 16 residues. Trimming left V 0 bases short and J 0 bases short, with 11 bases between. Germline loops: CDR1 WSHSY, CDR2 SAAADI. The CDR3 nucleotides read TGCGCCAGCAGTGAGTCGATTCGGGGATTGAACACTGAAGCTTTCTTT. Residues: CASSESIRGLNTEAFF.

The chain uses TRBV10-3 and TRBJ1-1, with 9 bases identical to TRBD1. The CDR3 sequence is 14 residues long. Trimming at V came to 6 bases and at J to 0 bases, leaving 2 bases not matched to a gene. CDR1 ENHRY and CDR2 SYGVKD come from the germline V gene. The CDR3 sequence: CAIRDRGLNTEAFF. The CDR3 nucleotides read TGTGCCATCAGGGACAGGGGATTGAACACTGAAGCTTTCTTT.

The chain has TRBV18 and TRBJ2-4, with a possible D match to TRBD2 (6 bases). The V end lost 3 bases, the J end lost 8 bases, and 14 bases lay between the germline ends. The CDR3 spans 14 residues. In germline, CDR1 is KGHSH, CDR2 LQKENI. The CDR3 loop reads CASSPAGLSDIQYF. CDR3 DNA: TGTGCCAGCTCACCGGCGGGGTTGAGTGACATTCAGTACTTC.

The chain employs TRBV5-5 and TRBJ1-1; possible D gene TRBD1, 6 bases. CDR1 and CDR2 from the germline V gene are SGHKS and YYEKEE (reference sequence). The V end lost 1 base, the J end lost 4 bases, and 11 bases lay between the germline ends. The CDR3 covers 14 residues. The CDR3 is CASSLFRGGTEAFF. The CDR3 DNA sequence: TGTGCCAGCAGCTTGTTCAGGGGTGGCACTGAAGCTTTCTTT.

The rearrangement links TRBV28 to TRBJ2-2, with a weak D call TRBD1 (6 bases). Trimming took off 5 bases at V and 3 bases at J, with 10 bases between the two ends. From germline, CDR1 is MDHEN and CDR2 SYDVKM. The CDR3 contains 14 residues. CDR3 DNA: TGTGCCAGCAGTCAACAGGGACACACCGGGGAGCTGTTTTTT. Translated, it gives CASSQQGHTGELFF.

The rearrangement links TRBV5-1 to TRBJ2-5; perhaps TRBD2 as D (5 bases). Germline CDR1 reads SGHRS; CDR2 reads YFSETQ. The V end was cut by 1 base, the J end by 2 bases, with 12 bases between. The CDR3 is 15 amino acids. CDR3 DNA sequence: TGCGCCAGCAGCTTGAATTTCGGGATACAAGAGACCCAGTACTTC. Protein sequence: CASSLNFGIQETQYF.